What follows is one TCR beta chain and its context. Its antigen is still unknown. The data belong to a study of T cell responses to AZD1222 COVID-19 vaccine. The CDR3 sequence is 15 residues long. Between the trimmed V and J ends, which lost 0 bases and 13 bases, there was a span of 19 bases. In germline, CDR1 is LGHNA, CDR2 YSLEER. The method was immunoSEQ multiplex PCR; TCRdb's version includes in-frame clones alone and lacks a portion of them. This sample yields 50,000 to 70,000 clones, of which roughly 85% are seen a single time; approximately 19% belongs to the top ten. Study-wide results and limits: Among vaccine-associated CD4 TCRs, coverage spanned spike, with dominance at 160-218 and 743-854. Baseline testing showed seropositivity in only a handful of AZD1222 recipients. White British donors predominated, females outnumbered males, and clonal diversity was possibly underestimated. The peak T cell response came first, and repertoires were sampled only after it.

The clonotype was recovered from an adult in good health. The J gene is TRBJ2-1, the V gene TRBV4-3; weak D call: TRBD2 (5 bases). Here the sequenced sample was peripheral blood, taken on day 0 of MenACWY control vaccination. This CDR3 is CASSQDLGSINSQFF. The CDR3 coding sequence is TGCGCCAGCAGCCAAGATCTTGGGAGCATCAACAGTCAGTTCTTC.